This T cell receptor beta chain was sequenced during a study of CD8 T cells in ankylosing spondylitis. This clonotype was seen repeatedly, ten times or more. At one of its ends the junction is not consistent with the germline gene, which may arise from a read error. TCRdb processed the 5' RACE reads anew with MiXCR; each CDR3 protein has one entry. The sample records about 340,000 distinct CDR3 sequences, 20% being singletons. This CDR3 is 13 amino acids long. Germline V CDR1 and CDR2: SEHNR, FQNEAQ (reference sequence). The genes are TRBV7-9 and TRBJ2-7; 7 bases are shared with TRBD1. The sample taken for sequencing was blood, either unsorted or a sorted T cell fraction (not recorded which). The TCR originated in a male donor with ankylosing spondylitis or in good health (not recorded which). As DNA, the CDR3 is TGCGCCAGCAGCAGCCGGGACAGCTACGAGCAGTACTTC. Amino acid sequence: CASSSRDSYEQYF.